This T cell receptor beta chain stems from a study of blood T cell repertoires in COVID-19. Study background: Acute and convalescent COVID-19 samples came from the United States, Italy and Spain. The cDNA or gDNA used as material had been derived from T cells, B-cell-depleted T cells, or PBMCs.

Germline V CDR1 and CDR2: GTSNPN, SVGIG (reference sequence). The CDR3 spans 14 residues. V was pared by 3 bases and J by 5 bases, with 6 bases of the junction left unmatched. In the authors' methods: Amplification from reference gene primers served as the basis for estimated nucleated cell counts. Profiling relied on immunoSEQ multiplex PCR, and the TCRdb table lists in-frame clones only, not all of them. V, J and clone size are those of that table, while D and trimming were read from the DNA. The sample records 250,000 or so clones, around 90% being singletons. The receptor's source is a woman aged 40-49 years who had recovered from COVID-19. Material for sequencing was peripheral blood. The chain carries TRBV30 and TRBJ2-5; 10 bases are a match to TRBD2. The CDR3 spells CAWRTPAGGETQYF. DNA of the CDR3: TGTGCCTGGAGGACCCCAGCGGGAGGGGAGACCCAGTACTTC.